The sequence of this T cell receptor beta chain was determined in a study of T cell responses to AZD1222 COVID-19 vaccine. Germline CDR1 SGHTA, CDR2 FQGNSA. The CDR3 loop spans 15 amino acids. V was pared by 3 bases and J by 4 bases, with 8 bases of the junction left unmatched. This clone has a single count. This table comes from immunoSEQ multiplex PCR, and its TCRdb copy is limited to in-frame clones, with some not included. The sample holds around 100,000 clones, roughly 90% seen once. The sequence came from an adult in good health. This chain links TRBV7-2 with TRBJ1-2; the match to TRBD1 covers 7 bases. Here the sequenced sample was peripheral blood, taken on day 0 of AZD1222 vaccination. For the CDR3, the DNA is TGTGCCAGCAGCTTCCCAGGGGGTTGGATCTATGGCTACACCTTC. It specifies CASSFPGGWIYGYTF.